The next 5 T cell receptor beta chains were all read from a single sample in a study of shared clonotypes between healthy human individuals. Generated by immunoSEQ multiplex PCR, the TCRdb table keeps only in-frame clones and is missing some. This table has roughly 2,300,000 clones, 92% appearing once. Sequenced input: naive CD4+ T cells from PBMCs. Subset described: CD45RA+ positively selected. These receptors were collected from a man between 18 and 29 years old in good health. Some clones in this sample may be carry-over from other donors' samples.

The chain joins TRBV7-3 to TRBJ2-3; D uncertain. This CDR3 has 14 amino acids. Germline-derived CDR1 and CDR2 are SGHTA and FQGTGA. V gave up 5 bases and J gave up 1 base, with 10 bases separating them. The CDR3 here is CASSPAGRTDTQYF. The CDR3 DNA reads TGTGCCAGCAGCCCTGCCGGGCGCACAGATACGCAGTATTTT.

This chain joins TRBV4-2 and TRBJ2-3; perhaps D is TRBD1 or TRBD2 (5 bases each). Looked up from germline, CDR1 is LGHNA and CDR2 is YNFKEQ. Trimming took 5 bases from V and 6 from J, leaving 9 bases between them. The CDR3 is 12 residues long. CDR3 nucleotide sequence: TGTGCCAGCAGCAGGGACCGGGATACGCAGTATTTT. Its translation: CASSRDRDTQYF.

The genes are TRBV7-9 and TRBJ2-5; 13 bases fit TRBD2. V lost 5 bases and J lost 5; bases outside the gene matches: 8. Germline V gene lookup returns CDR1 SEHNR and CDR2 FQNEAQ (reference sequence). The CDR3 has 16 amino acids. The CDR3 loop reads CASSERLAGGRETQYF. The CDR3 DNA reads as TGTGCCAGCAGCGAAAGACTAGCGGGAGGTCGGGAGACCCAGTACTTC.

J is TRBJ2-1 and V is TRBV9; no definite D call. V lost 4 bases and J lost 0, with 11 bases in between. The CDR3 covers 15 residues. Germline V gene lookup returns CDR1 SGDLS and CDR2 YYNGEE. CDR3 bases: TGTGCCAGCAGCTTGACTCTGAGCTCCTACAATGAGCAGTTCTTC. It encodes CASSLTLSSYNEQFF.

The gene calls are TRBV7-9 and TRBJ2-1; the D gene is possibly TRBD1 (6 bases). V dropped 5 bases and J dropped 9 bases, with 20 bases sitting between them. CDR1 SEHNR and CDR2 FQNEAQ come from the germline V gene (reference sequence). The CDR3 runs 15 residues. CDR3 in amino acids: CASSPEGQRWGEQFF. In DNA form, the CDR3 reads TGTGCCAGCAGCCCCGAGGGACAACGGTGGGGTGAGCAGTTCTTC.